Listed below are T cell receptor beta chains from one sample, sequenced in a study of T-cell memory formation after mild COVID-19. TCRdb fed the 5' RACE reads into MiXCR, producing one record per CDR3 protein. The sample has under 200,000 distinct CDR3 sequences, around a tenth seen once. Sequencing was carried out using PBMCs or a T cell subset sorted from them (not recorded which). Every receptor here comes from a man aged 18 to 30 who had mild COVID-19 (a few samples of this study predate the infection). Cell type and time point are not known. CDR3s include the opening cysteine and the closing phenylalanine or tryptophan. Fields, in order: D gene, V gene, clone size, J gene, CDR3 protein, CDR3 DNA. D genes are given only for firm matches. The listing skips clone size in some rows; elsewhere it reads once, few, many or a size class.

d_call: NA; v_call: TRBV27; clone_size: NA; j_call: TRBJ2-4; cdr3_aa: CASSLARGDIQYF; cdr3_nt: TGTGCCAGCAGTTTAGCCAGGGGAGACATTCAGTACTTC
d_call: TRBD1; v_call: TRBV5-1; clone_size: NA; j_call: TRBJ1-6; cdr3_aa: CASSVDRNNSPLHF; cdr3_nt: TGCGCCAGCAGCGTGGACAGGAATAATTCACCCCTCCACTTT
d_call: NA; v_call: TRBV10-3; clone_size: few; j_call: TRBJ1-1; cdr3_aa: CAITLGENTEAFF; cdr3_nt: TGTGCCATCACCCTAGGGGAGAACACTGAAGCTTTCTTT
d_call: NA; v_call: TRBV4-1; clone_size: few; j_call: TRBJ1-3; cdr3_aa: CASSQEVASSGNTIYF; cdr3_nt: TGCGCCAGCAGCCAAGAGGTGGCCTCCTCTGGAAACACCATATATTTT
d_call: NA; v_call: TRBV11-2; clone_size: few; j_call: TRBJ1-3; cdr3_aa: CASSLDWGPSGNTIYF; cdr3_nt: TGTGCCAGCAGCTTAGATTGGGGCCCTTCTGGAAACACCATATATTTT
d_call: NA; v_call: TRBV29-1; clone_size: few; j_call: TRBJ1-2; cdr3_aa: CSVEDMQSYGYTF; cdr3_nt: TGCAGCGTTGAAGATATGCAGAGCTATGGCTACACCTTC
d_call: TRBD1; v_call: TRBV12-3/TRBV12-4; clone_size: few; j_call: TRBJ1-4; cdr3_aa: CASSFGQVDEKLFF; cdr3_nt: TGTGCCAGCAGTTTCGGACAGGTCGACGAAAAACTGTTTTTT
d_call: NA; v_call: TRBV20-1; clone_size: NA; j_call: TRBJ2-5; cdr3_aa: CSARPFRGQETQYF; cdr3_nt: TGCAGTGCTAGGCCCTTCAGGGGCCAAGAGACCCAGTACTTC
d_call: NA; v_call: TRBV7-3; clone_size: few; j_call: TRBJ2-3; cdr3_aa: CASSLTADTDTQYF; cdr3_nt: TGTGCCAGCAGCTTAACAGCAGACACAGATACGCAGTATTTT
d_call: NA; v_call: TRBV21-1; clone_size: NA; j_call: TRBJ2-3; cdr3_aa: CASSNNRAGSGETDTQYF; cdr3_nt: TGTGCCAGCAGCAATAATCGGGCAGGGTCGGGCGAGACAGATACGCAGTATTTT
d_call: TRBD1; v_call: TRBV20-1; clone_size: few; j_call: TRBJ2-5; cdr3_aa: CSARDPTGEETQYF; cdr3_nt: TGCAGTGCTAGAGATCCAACAGGGGAAGAGACCCAGTACTTC
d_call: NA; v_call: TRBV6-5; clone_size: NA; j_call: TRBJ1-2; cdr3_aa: CASSNGEHYGYTF; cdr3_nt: TGTGCCAGCAGCAACGGGGAGCACTATGGCTACACCTTC
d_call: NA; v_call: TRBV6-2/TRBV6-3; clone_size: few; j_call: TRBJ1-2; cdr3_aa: CAIGEYNYGYTF; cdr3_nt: TGTGCCATCGGTGAATATAACTATGGCTACACCTTC
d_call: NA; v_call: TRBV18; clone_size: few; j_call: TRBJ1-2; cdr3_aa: CASSGQEYDGYTF; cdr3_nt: TGTGCCAGCTCAGGGCAGGAGTATGATGGCTACACCTTC
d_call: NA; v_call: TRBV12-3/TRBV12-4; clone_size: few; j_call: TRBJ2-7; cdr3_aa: CASSSWGQTTYEQYF; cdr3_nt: TGTGCCAGCAGTAGCTGGGGGCAGACCACCTACGAGCAGTACTTC
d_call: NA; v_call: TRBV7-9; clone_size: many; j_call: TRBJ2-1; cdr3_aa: CASSLDNNEQFF; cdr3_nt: TGTGCCAGCAGCTTAGACAACAATGAGCAGTTCTTC
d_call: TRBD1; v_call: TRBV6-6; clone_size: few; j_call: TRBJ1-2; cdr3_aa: CASSSSDRGHYGYTF; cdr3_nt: TGTGCCAGCAGTTCCTCAGACAGGGGACACTATGGCTACACCTTC
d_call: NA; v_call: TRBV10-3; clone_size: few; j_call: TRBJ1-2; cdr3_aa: CAISEFRSGNGYTF; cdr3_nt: TGTGCCATCAGTGAGTTTAGGTCAGGGAACGGCTACACCTTC
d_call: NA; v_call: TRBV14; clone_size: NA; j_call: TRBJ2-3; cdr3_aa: CASSLPGTTFTDTQYF; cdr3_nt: TGTGCCAGCAGCCTTCCCGGGACAACCTTCACAGATACGCAGTATTTT
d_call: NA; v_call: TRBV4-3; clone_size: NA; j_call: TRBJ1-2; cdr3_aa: CASSQSSLYGYTF; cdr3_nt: TGCGCCAGCAGCCAATCCTCTCTCTATGGCTACACCTTC
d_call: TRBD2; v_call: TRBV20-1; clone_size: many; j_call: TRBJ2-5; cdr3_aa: CSARRRGTSGGALETQYF; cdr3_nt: TGCAGTGCTAGACGACGCGGGACTAGCGGGGGGGCCTTGGAGACCCAGTACTTC
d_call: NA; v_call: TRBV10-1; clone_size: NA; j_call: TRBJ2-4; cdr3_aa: CASSESIGEIAKNIQYF; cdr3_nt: TGCGCCAGCAGTGAGTCGATTGGGGAAATAGCCAAAAACATTCAGTACTTC
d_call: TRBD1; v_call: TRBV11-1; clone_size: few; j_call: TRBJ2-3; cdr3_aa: CASSLAGQGDTQYF; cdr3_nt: TGTGCCAGCAGCTTAGCTGGACAGGGGGATACGCAGTATTTT
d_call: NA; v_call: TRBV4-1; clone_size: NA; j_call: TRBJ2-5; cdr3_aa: CASSPAQQGRSQETQYF; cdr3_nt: TGCGCCAGCAGCCCAGCCCAACAAGGGCGAAGTCAAGAGACCCAGTACTTC
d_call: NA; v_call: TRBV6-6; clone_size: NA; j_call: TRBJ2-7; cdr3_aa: CASSPAGTSYEQYF; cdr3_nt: TGTGCCAGCAGTCCAGCCGGGACGAGCTACGAGCAGTACTTC
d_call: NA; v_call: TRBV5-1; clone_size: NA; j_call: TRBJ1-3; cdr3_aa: CASRAGTGPGNTIYF; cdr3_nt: TGCGCCAGCAGGGCCGGGACTGGTCCTGGAAACACCATATATTTT
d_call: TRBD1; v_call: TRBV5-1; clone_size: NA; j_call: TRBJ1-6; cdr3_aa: CASSPAAGQGSSPLHF; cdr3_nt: TGCGCCAGCAGCCCGGCGGCGGGACAGGGTTCTTCACCCCTCCACTTT
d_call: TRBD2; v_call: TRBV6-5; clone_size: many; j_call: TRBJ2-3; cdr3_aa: CASSYQGGRGRDTQYF; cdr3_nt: TGTGCCAGCAGTTATCAGGGTGGGAGGGGACGAGATACGCAGTATTTT
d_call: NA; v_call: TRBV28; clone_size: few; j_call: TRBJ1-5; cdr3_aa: CASSPPRSHQPQHF; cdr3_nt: TGTGCCAGCAGTCCCCCGAGATCGCATCAGCCCCAGCATTTT
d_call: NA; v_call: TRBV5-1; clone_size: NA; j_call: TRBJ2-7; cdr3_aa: CASSLSPPYEQYF; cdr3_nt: TGCGCCAGCAGCTTGTCCCCGCCGTACGAGCAGTACTTC
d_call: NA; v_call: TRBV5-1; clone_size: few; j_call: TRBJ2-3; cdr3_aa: CASSPGPTTSTDTQYF; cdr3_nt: TGCGCCAGCAGCCCGGGACCGACCACTAGCACAGATACGCAGTATTTT
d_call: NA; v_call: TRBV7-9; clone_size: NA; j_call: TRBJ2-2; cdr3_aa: CASSLPGGNTGELFF; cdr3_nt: TGTGCCAGCAGCTTACCGGGGGGCAACACCGGGGAGCTGTTTTTT
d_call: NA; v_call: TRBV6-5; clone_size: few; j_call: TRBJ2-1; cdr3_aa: CASSYGEEQFF; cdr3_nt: TGTGCCAGCAGTTATGGGGAAGAGCAGTTCTTC
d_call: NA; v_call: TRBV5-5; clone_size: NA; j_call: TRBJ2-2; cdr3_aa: CASSWGALSGNTGELFF; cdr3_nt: TGTGCCAGCAGTTGGGGGGCCCTTAGCGGGAACACCGGGGAGCTGTTTTTT
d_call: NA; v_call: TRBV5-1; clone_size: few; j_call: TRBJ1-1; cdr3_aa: CASSVDPETEAFF; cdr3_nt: TGCGCCAGCAGCGTGGACCCAGAGACTGAAGCTTTCTTT
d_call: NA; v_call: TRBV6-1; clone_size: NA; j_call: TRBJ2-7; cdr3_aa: CASSEEFRGKQYF; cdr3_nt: TGTGCCAGCAGTGAAGAGTTCCGGGGGAAGCAGTACTTC
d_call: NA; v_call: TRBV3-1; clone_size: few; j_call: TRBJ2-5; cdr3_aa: CASSRWGQETQYF; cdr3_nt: TGTGCCAGCAGCCGGTGGGGACAAGAGACCCAGTACTTC
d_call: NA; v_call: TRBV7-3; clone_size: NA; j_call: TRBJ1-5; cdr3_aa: CASRALNRAQPQHF; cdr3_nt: TGTGCCAGCAGGGCCCTCAACAGGGCCCAGCCCCAGCATTTT
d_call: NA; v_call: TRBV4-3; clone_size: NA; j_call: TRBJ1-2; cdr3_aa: CASSPIPQGSYGYTF; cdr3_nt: TGCGCCAGCAGCCCCATCCCGCAGGGATCCTATGGCTACACCTTC
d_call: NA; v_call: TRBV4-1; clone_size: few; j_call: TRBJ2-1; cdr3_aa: CASSHTRSPSYNEQFF; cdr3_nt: TGCGCCAGCAGCCATACCAGGAGTCCCTCCTACAATGAGCAGTTCTTC
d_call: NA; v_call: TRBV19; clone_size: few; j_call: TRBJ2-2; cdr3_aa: CASSRISLNTGELFF; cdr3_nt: TGTGCCAGTAGTAGGATCAGTTTGAACACCGGGGAGCTGTTTTTT
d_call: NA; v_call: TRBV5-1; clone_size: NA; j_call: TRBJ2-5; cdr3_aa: CASRRRAGGYQETQYF; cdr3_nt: TGCGCCAGCAGGCGGAGGGCCGGCGGGTACCAAGAGACCCAGTACTTC
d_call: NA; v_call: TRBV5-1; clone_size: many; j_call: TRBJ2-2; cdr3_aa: CASSLAAWGETGELFF; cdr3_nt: TGCGCCAGCAGCTTGGCGGCCTGGGGGGAAACCGGGGAGCTGTTTTTT
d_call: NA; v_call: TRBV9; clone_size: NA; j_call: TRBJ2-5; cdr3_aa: CASSVGRGAETQYF; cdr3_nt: TGTGCCAGCAGCGTAGGGCGAGGCGCGGAGACCCAGTACTTC
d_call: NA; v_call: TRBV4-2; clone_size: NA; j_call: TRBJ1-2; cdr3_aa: CASSPPVVHYGYTF; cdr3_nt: TGTGCCAGCAGCCCCCCGGTTGTGCACTATGGCTACACCTTC
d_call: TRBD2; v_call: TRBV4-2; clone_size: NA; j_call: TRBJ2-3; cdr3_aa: CASSQGRGGRVDTQYF; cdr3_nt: TGTGCCAGCAGCCAAGGTCGGGGGGGCCGAGTAGATACGCAGTATTTT
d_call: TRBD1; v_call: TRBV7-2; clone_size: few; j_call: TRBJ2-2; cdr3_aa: CASSPPGTVTGELFF; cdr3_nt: TGTGCCAGCAGCCCCCCCGGGACAGTCACCGGGGAGCTGTTTTTT
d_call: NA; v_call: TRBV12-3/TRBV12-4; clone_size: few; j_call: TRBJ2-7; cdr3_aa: CASTDDGRGEQYF; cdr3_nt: TGTGCCAGCACCGACGATGGCCGAGGGGAGCAGTACTTC
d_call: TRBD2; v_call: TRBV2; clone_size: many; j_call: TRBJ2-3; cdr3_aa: CASIPGGPDTQYF; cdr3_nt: TGTGCCAGCATTCCGGGGGGGCCAGATACGCAGTATTTT
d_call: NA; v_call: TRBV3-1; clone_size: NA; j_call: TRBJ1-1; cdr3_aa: CASSREGTEAFF; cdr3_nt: TGTGCCAGCAGCCGGGAGGGGACCGAAGCTTTCTTT
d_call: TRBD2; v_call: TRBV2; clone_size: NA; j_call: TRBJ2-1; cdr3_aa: CASSGLSGGHNEQFF; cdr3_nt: TGTGCCAGCAGTGGTCTCAGCGGGGGGCACAATGAGCAGTTCTTC
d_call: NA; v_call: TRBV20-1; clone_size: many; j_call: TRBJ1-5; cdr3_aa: CSASSGGRDQPQHF; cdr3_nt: TGCAGTGCTAGTTCTGGGGGCAGGGATCAGCCCCAGCATTTT
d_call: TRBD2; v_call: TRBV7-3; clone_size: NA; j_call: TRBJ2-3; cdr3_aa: CASSERGANTDTQYF; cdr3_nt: TGTGCCAGCAGCGAGCGGGGGGCAAACACAGATACGCAGTATTTT
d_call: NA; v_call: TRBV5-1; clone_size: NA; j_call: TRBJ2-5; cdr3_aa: CASSLALGGRQETQYF; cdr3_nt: TGCGCCAGCAGCTTGGCTCTCGGGGGGCGACAAGAGACCCAGTACTTC
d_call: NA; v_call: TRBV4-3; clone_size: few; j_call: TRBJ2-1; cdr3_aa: CASSLEQGPEQFF; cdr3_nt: TGCGCCAGCAGCCTAGAACAGGGACCTGAGCAGTTCTTC
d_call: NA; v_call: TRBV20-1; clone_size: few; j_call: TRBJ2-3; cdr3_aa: CSARDHRGATDTQYF; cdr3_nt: TGCAGTGCTAGAGATCATCGCGGGGCCACAGATACGCAGTATTTT
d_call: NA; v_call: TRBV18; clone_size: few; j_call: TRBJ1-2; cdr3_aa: CASSPGDVFGYTF; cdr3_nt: TGTGCCAGCTCACCAGGGGATGTGTTCGGCTACACCTTC